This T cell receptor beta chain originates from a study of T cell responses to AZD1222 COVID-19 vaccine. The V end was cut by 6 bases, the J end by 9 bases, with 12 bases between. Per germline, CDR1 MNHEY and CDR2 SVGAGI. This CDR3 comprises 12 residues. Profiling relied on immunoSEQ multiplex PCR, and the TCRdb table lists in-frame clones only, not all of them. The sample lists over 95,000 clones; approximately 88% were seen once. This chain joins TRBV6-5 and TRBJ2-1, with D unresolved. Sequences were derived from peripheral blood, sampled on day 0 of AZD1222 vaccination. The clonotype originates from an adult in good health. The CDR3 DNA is TGTGCCAGCAGGGGCTCAGGTCTTGAGCAGTTCTTC. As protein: CASRGSGLEQFF.